The T cell receptor (beta chain) under discussion was sequenced for a study of prognosis after radiotherapy for stage I lung cancer. Study-wide context: Patients numbered about a dozen men and five or six women, aged roughly 50 to 85 with a median of roughly 72 years.

It was by two-round multiplex PCR that TCR beta CDR3 was amplified from genomic DNA. First-round PCR, the initial amplification, used primers specific to each TRBV and TRBJ gene. TCRdb ran MiXCR on the multiplex PCR reads and lists one entry per CDR3 protein. The repertoire has roughly 24,000 distinct CDR3 sequences, around two fifths of them found once; the top ten carry about 32%. Other malignancies, prior chemotherapy and prior radiotherapy were absent in all patients, each of whom was node-negative on CT and PET/CT. V trimming: 2 bases; J trimming: 5 bases; junction bases outside the gene matches: 0. CDR1 and CDR2 from the germline V gene are MNHEY and SVGEGT. This CDR3 has 14 residues. This clonotype was seen repeatedly, ten times or more.

The source was PBMCs, collected before or after stereotactic body radiation therapy (not recorded which). This chain links TRBV6-2 or TRBV6-3 with TRBJ1-5, with 10 positions matching TRBD1. The TCR was taken from a donor aged 50 or older with non-small cell lung cancer. This CDR3 reads CASSYGTGDQPQHF. The CDR3 DNA reads as TGTGCCAGCAGTTACGGGACAGGGGATCAGCCCCAGCATTTT.